This TCR beta chain is drawn from a study of T cells in tuberculosis. Across the whole study: IGRA-negative adolescents, IGRA-positive adolescents with latent tuberculosis and adults with active tuberculosis formed this South African cohort. Blood was taken before or within 7 days of anti-tuberculosis therapy.

This CDR3 has 14 residues. Germline assignment: CDR1 MNHNY and CDR2 SVGAGI (reference sequence). V was cut by 7 bases and J by 9 bases, with 20 bases left in between. The time point here: new active TB diagnosis, blood taken before or within 7 days of starting treatment. HIV-seronegative South African adults aged 18 years or older had newly diagnosed active tuberculosis. Only in-frame clones appear in the TCRdb table, and some are missing; sequencing was by immunoSEQ multiplex PCR. This sample has 30,000 or so clones, with around 88% found just once. This rearrangement joins TRBV6-6 to TRBJ2-3; weak D call: TRBD2 (6 bases). This TCR derives from an adult with tuberculosis. The specimen was PBMCs, collected at tuberculosis diagnosis. This CDR3 reads CASTRRGSPTTQYF. As DNA, the CDR3 is TGTGCCAGCACAAGGCGGGGTTCGCCAACCACGCAGTATTTT.